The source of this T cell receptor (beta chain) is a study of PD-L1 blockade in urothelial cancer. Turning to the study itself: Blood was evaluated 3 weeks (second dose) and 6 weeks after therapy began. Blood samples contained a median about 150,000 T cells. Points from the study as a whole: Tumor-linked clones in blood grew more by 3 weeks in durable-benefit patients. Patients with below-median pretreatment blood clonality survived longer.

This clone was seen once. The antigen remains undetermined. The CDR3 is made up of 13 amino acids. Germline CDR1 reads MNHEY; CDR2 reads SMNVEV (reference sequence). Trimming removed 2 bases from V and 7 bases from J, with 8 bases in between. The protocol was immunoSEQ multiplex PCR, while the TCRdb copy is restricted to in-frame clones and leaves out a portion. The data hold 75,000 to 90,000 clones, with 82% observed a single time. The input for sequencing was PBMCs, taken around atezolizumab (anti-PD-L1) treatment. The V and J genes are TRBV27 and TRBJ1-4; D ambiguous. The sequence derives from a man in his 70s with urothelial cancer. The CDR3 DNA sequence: TGTGCCAGCAGTTTAAGAGGGCGTGAAAAACTGTTTTTT. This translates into CASSLRGREKLFF.